Shown below are 27 T cell receptor beta chains from a single sample sequenced in a study of blood T cell repertoires in COVID-19. Libraries were prepared by immunoSEQ multiplex PCR; TCRdb keeps only in-frame clonotypes and omits some of them. The sample holds 15,000 to 20,000 clones, approximately 81% seen once. Material: peripheral blood. These receptors originate from a human donor with active COVID-19. The donor label of this sample is uncertain.

The genes are TRBV21-1 and TRBJ1-4; TRBD1, the table's D call, was not compared with the DNA. TRBV21-1 is annotated as a pseudogene. The CDR3 is 15 residues long. CDR3 sequence: CASSKTQEPNEKLFF. The CDR3 region has the DNA TGTGCCAGCAGCAAAACACAGGAGCCTAATGAAAAACTGTTTTTT.

V is TRBV4-1 and J is TRBJ1-6; no definite D call. V lost 4 bases, J lost 1 base, and 14 bases lay in between. Germline V lookup: CDR1 MGHRA, CDR2 YSYEKL. This CDR3 spans 17 amino acids. CDR3 nucleotide sequence: TGCGCCAGCAGCCCCGGTCCTCCCCGATCCTATAATTCACCCCTCCACTTT. Its translation: CASSPGPPRSYNSPLHF.

The chain joins TRBV30 to TRBJ1-4; no clear D. Trimming cost V 1 base and J 2 bases, with 8 bases left between them. The CDR3 runs to 14 residues. Germline V gene data show CDR1 as GTSNPN and CDR2 as SVGIG (reference sequence). CDR3 protein: CAWSARGTNEKLFF. CDR3 in DNA: TGTGCCTGGAGTGCCAGAGGGACTAATGAAAAACTGTTTTTT.

The gene calls are TRBV7-3 and TRBJ1-1, with 7 bases that match TRBD1. The CDR3 consists of 16 residues. Unmatched junction bases numbered 6, after V lost 2 bases and J lost 0 bases. Germline V gene lookup returns CDR1 SGHTA and CDR2 FQGTGA. The CDR3 protein is CASSLGDRVMNTEAFF. The CDR3 DNA sequence: TGTGCCAGCAGCTTAGGGGACAGAGTCATGAACACTGAAGCTTTCTTT.

This clone is a singleton in its sample. The chain joins TRBV20-1 to TRBJ2-3, with D uncertain. Trimming removed 3 bases at V and 1 base at J, with 8 bases between. Per germline, CDR1 DFQATT and CDR2 SNEGSKA (reference sequence). The length of the CDR3 is 13 residues. CDR3: CSASPPRTDTQYF. CDR3 coding DNA: TGCAGTGCTAGTCCTCCTCGCACAGATACGCAGTATTTT.

This clone has only one observation. The rearrangement links TRBV6-6 to TRBJ2-5, with 8 positions matching TRBD1. V dropped 7 bases and J dropped 4; count of bases not matched to a gene: 11. The germline CDR1 and CDR2 sequences are MNHNY and SVGAGI (reference sequence). This CDR3 has 15 amino acids. The CDR3 DNA follows: TGTGCCAGCACCAGACCGGCAGGGGGCGCAGAGACCCAGTACTTC. It encodes CASTRPAGGAETQYF.

The chain links TRBV7-9 to TRBJ2-6; 11 positions match TRBD1. The CDR3 runs 19 residues. Trimming removed 5 bases from V and 1 base from J; junction bases left unmatched: 10. Germline loops: CDR1 SEHNR, CDR2 FQNEAQ (reference sequence). This chain's CDR3 is CASSLRGQGGSSGANVLTF. The CDR3 coding sequence is TGTGCCAGCAGCCTACGGGGACAGGGGGGATCTTCTGGGGCCAACGTCCTGACTTTC.

This rearrangement joins TRBV20-1 to TRBJ2-5; the match to TRBD2 covers 10 bases. The ends lost 3 bases at V and 1 base at J; junction bases unmatched: 8. There are 16 residues in the CDR3. CDR1 and CDR2 (germline): DFQATT, SNEGSKA (reference sequence). CDR3 loop: CSASGASGGPQETQYF. The CDR3, as DNA: TGCAGTGCTAGTGGGGCTAGCGGGGGCCCCCAAGAGACCCAGTACTTC.

The chain employs TRBV25-1 and TRBJ2-7, with 9 positions matching TRBD1. The CDR3 runs to 15 residues. V lost 5 bases and J lost 1; bases outside the gene matches: 6. The germline CDR1 and CDR2 sequences are MGHDK and SYGVNS. The CDR3 loop reads CASSKGGTGSYEQYF. DNA for the CDR3: TGTGCCAGCAGTAAGGGTGGGACAGGGTCCTACGAGCAGTACTTC.

V and J are TRBV11-3 and TRBJ1-1; 7 bases match TRBD1. The V gene's germline CDR1 is SGHNT and CDR2 YENEEA. Losses at the gene ends were 1 base for V and 5 bases for J; bases not matched to a gene: 7. The CDR3 covers 15 residues. The CDR3 nucleotides read TGTGCCAGCAGCTTAGGAGGGGGCGGATCGACTGAAGCTTTCTTT. Protein product: CASSLGGGGSTEAFF.

CDR3 sequence: CASTRGGSPNEKLFF. CDR3 nucleotides: TGTGCCAGCACCCGAGGAGGGTCTCCCAATGAAAAACTGTTTTTT. The chain is built from TRBV27 and TRBJ1-4; D is ambiguous. Trimming removed 7 bases at V and 5 bases at J, with 17 bases between. Germline V lookup: CDR1 MNHEY, CDR2 SMNVEV (reference sequence). The length of the CDR3 is 15 residues.

V and J are TRBV14 and TRBJ2-7; 10 positions agree with TRBD2. With V trimmed by 3 bases and J by 6 bases, 8 bases remained unmatched. Germline CDR1 is SGHDN and CDR2 is FVKESK. The length of the CDR3 is 15 residues. CDR3 sequence (DNA): TGTGCCAGCAGCCAGACTAGCGGGTGGACCACCGAGCAGTACTTC. Encoded protein: CASSQTSGWTTEQYF. Based on the CDR3 plus reference TRBV14 and TRBJ2-7, the full variable domain is EAGVTQFPSHSVIEKGQTVTLRCDPISGHDNLYWYRRVMGKEIKFLLHFVKESKQDESGMPNNRFLAERTGGTYSTLKVQPAELEDSGVYFCASSQTSGWTTEQYFGPGTRLTVT.

This clone was seen more than once but under ten times. The sample has other DNA sequences that encode this CDR3 too. The rearrangement uses TRBV10-3 and TRBJ1-5, with no clear D. Germline assignment: CDR1 ENHRY and CDR2 SYGVKD. The CDR3 consists of 13 residues. V lost 10 bases and J 4 bases, leaving 14 bases between the germline ends. CDR3 region: CATRMNSNQPQHF. The DNA of the CDR3 is TGTGCCACTAGAATGAACTCGAATCAGCCCCAGCATTTT.

This CDR3 is CASSQVGGAGYEQYF. CDR3 bases: TGTGCCAGCAGCCAAGTGGGAGGGGCTGGCTACGAGCAGTACTTC. The rearrangement links TRBV4-2 to TRBJ2-7, with 7 bases fitting TRBD2. The CDR3 sequence is 15 residues long. Germline values: CDR1 LGHNA, CDR2 YNFKEQ. J lost 3 bases, V lost 1 base, and 6 bases had no gene match.

The chain joins TRBV12-3 or TRBV12-4 to TRBJ2-7, with TRBD1 matching over 8 bases. The CDR3 has 12 amino acids. With V trimmed by 4 bases and J by 9 bases, 5 bases remained unmatched. CDR3 DNA: TGTGCCAGCAGTTCCAGGGGGCTGAGGCAGTACTTC. The encoded protein is CASSSRGLRQYF.

This rearrangement joins TRBV9 to TRBJ2-3, with TRBD2 matching over 8 bases. Trimming at V came to 2 bases and at J to 0 bases, leaving 5 bases not matched to a gene. The CDR3 contains 16 residues. CDR1 is SGDLS, CDR2 YYNGEE, per germline. In DNA form, the CDR3 reads TGTGCCAGCAGCGTCCTAGCGGGCTCTAGCACAGATACGCAGTATTTT. Protein sequence: CASSVLAGSSTDTQYF.

This rearrangement joins TRBV9 to TRBJ1-4; 7 bases line up with TRBD1. The V and J ends lost 2 bases and 3 bases, in that order; junction bases with no gene match: 4. The CDR3 runs 15 residues. The germline gives CDR1 SGDLS, CDR2 YYNGEE. CDR3 DNA: TGTGCCAGCAGCGTGGACCAGGGGGCTAATGAAAAACTGTTTTTT. Protein product: CASSVDQGANEKLFF.

The genes are TRBV4-2 and TRBJ1-1; 9 bases line up with TRBD1. V gave up 3 bases and J gave up 1 base; unmatched junction bases: 3. The CDR3 length is 15 residues. Germline CDR1 is LGHNA and CDR2 is YNFKEQ. The chain's CDR3 is CASSQPGQGNTEAFF. The CDR3 DNA reads TGTGCCAGCAGCCAGCCGGGACAGGGGAACACTGAAGCTTTCTTT.

Only one count was recorded for this clone. The V call is TRBV6-5, the J call TRBJ2-2; possible D gene TRBD2, 7 bases. The germline V gene encodes CDR1 MNHEY and CDR2 SVGAGI. The CDR3 is made up of 16 amino acids. Trimming removed 4 bases at V and 1 base at J, with 13 bases between. CDR3 amino acids: CASSSPGGRNTGELFF. In nucleotides, the CDR3 is TGTGCCAGCAGTTCTCCGGGGGGCCGGAACACCGGGGAGCTGTTTTTT.

This clone has a handful of counts. The genes are TRBV10-3 and TRBJ2-2; 8 bases map to TRBD2. The CDR3 has 15 residues. Trimming removed 6 bases from V and 7 bases from J; junction bases left unmatched: 10. CDR1 and CDR2 from the germline V gene are ENHRY and SYGVKD. The CDR3 region is CAISPGLGAIGELFF. The CDR3, as DNA: TGTGCCATCAGCCCGGGACTAGGAGCGATCGGGGAGCTGTTTTTT.

V gene TRBV29-1 combines with J gene TRBJ1-1; 7 bases match TRBD1. CDR3 length: 12 residues. Germline-derived CDR1 and CDR2 are SQVTM and ANQGSEA. The J segment lost 3 bases and the V segment lost 6 bases, leaving 4 bases of the junction unmatched. CDR3 nucleotide sequence: TGCAGCGTCGAGGGGGCTTACACTGAAGCTTTCTTT. Its protein is CSVEGAYTEAFF.

The chain uses TRBV19 and TRBJ1-1, with 9 bases that match TRBD1. Trimming took 5 bases from V and 5 from J; bases not matched to a gene: 3. The CDR3 spans 13 residues. Germline V CDR1 and CDR2: LNHDA, SQIVND (reference sequence). As DNA, the CDR3 is TGTGCCAGTAGTCCCGACAGGGGGACTGAAGCTTTCTTT. It yields the protein CASSPDRGTEAFF.

The chain uses TRBV2 and TRBJ2-2, with D possibly matching TRBD2 (5 bases). This CDR3 spans 11 amino acids. Looked up from germline, CDR1 is SNHLY and CDR2 is FYNNEI. The V gene lost 8 bases and the J gene lost 5 bases, with 6 bases spanning the gap. This chain's CDR3 is CASRGTGELFF. The DNA for the CDR3 is TGTGCCAGCCGGGGTACCGGGGAGCTGTTTTTT.

V gene TRBV10-3 combines with J gene TRBJ1-2, with 7 bases fitting TRBD1. The CDR3 runs to 14 residues. V shed 8 bases and J 8 bases; nucleotides not matched to a gene: 14. The germline CDR1 and CDR2 sequences are ENHRY and SYGVKD. The CDR3 sequence: CAIGDLGQAEGYTF. The CDR3 bases are TGTGCCATCGGGGATCTTGGACAGGCTGAGGGCTACACCTTC.

This clone was counted a few times. The rearrangement uses TRBV19 and TRBJ2-7; tentatively, D is TRBD2 (5 bases). V was cut by 5 bases and J by 2 bases, with 16 bases left in between. The CDR3 length is 15 residues. The germline CDR1 and CDR2 sequences are LNHDA and SQIVND (reference sequence). CDR3 sequence: CASSPGILKAYEQYF. CDR3 DNA: TGTGCCAGTAGTCCGGGGATCTTGAAGGCCTACGAGCAGTACTTC. Full variable domain (rest looked up from reference TRBV19 and TRBJ2-7): DGGITQSPKYLFRKEGQNVTLSCEQNLNHDAMYWYRQDPGQGLRLIYYSQIVNDFQKGDIAEGYSVSREKKESFPLTVTSAQKNPTAFYLCASSPGILKAYEQYFGPGTRLTVT.

The V call is TRBV28, the J call TRBJ2-5, with a weak D call TRBD2 (5 bases). Germline V gives CDR1 MDHEN, CDR2 SYDVKM. The CDR3 is made up of 14 amino acids. Trimming took off 3 bases at V and 4 bases at J, with 12 bases between the two ends. DNA of the CDR3: TGTGCCAGCAGTTTGAAAGGGAGAGGAGAGACCCAGTACTTC. This codes for CASSLKGRGETQYF. The full variable domain, its missing parts supplied by reference TRBV28 and TRBJ2-5, is DVKVTQSSRYLVKRTGEKVFLECVQDMDHENMFWYRQDPGLGLRLIYFSYDVKMKEKGDIPEGYSVSREKKERFSLILESASTNQTSMYLCASSLKGRGETQYFGPGTRLLVL.

The chain recombines TRBV3-1 (or the pseudogene TRBV3-2) with TRBJ1-6, with a tentative D call TRBD1 (6 bases). V was trimmed by 1 base and J by 10 bases, leaving 14 bases between them. The CDR3 runs to 15 residues. CDR1 and CDR2 from the germline V gene are LGHDT and YNNKEL (reference sequence). CDR3 in amino acids: CASSQVAGGRSPLHF. The DNA for the CDR3 is TGTGCCAGCAGCCAAGTTGCGGGGGGCCGGTCACCCCTCCACTTT.